One sample yielded the 9 T cell receptor beta chains listed below, sequenced in a study of cytomegalovirus exposure and HLA in healthy donors. This PCR relied on a set of 60 Vbeta primers and 13 Jbeta primers. Using immunoSEQ multiplex PCR, the repertoire was profiled, and TCRdb retains in-frame clones only, with some absent. The table includes about 130,000 clones, about 81% detected once. The material sequenced was PBMCs. These receptor sequences come from a woman younger than 45 in good health and CMV-seronegative.

V gene TRBV18 combines with J gene TRBJ2-7; possible D gene TRBD1, 8 bases. The CDR3 extends over 19 amino acids. Trimming stripped 0 bases from V and 2 bases from J, with 23 bases between. The germline V gene has CDR1 KGHSH and CDR2 LQKENI. CDR3 amino acids: CASSPPWTGQFGLAYEQYF. CDR3 nucleotides: TGTGCCAGCTCACCACCGTGGACAGGGCAGTTCGGACTAGCCTACGAGCAGTACTTC.

This chain uses TRBV19 with TRBJ2-2; the D is unclear. V was trimmed by 3 bases and J by 4 bases, leaving 3 bases between them. The CDR3 length is 12 residues. CDR1 LNHDA and CDR2 SQIVND come from the germline V gene (reference sequence). This CDR3 is CASSIGTGELFF. The CDR3 nucleotides are TGTGCCAGTAGTATCGGCACCGGGGAGCTGTTTTTT.

The rearrangement joins TRBV6-5 to TRBJ2-5; 7 bases are shared with TRBD1. J was trimmed by 7 bases and V by 2 bases; bases with no gene match: 7. Germline lookup yields CDR1 MNHEY and CDR2 SVGAGI. The CDR3 extends over 14 amino acids. DNA for the CDR3: TGTGCCAGCAGTTACCTGAATGGACAGGCGACCCAGTACTTC. Translated, it gives CASSYLNGQATQYF.

This clone was seen more than once but under ten times. Additional DNA sequences in this sample encode the identical CDR3. The chain uses TRBV5-1 and TRBJ1-1; perhaps TRBD1 as D (6 bases). Looked up from germline, CDR1 is SGHRS and CDR2 is YFSETQ. Trimming shortened V by 5 bases and J by 1 base, and 9 bases separated the two germline ends. The CDR3 has 13 residues. The CDR3 is CASSSQGNTEAFF. For the CDR3, the DNA is TGCGCCAGCAGTTCACAGGGGAACACTGAAGCTTTCTTT.

This clone was detected only a few times. Additional DNA sequences in this sample encode the identical CDR3. This chain connects TRBV5-1 to TRBJ2-3, with TRBD1 matching 12 bases. The germline V gene encodes CDR1 SGHRS and CDR2 YFSETQ. This CDR3 is built from 15 residues. V trimming: 3 bases; J trimming: 5 bases; junction bases outside the gene matches: 4. CDR3 in amino acids: CASSSGQGAGDTQYF. The CDR3 DNA reads TGCGCCAGCAGCTCGGGACAGGGGGCGGGAGATACGCAGTATTTT. Supplemented by reference TRBV5-1 and TRBJ2-3, the full variable domain reads KAGVTQTPRYLIKTRGQQVTLSCSPISGHRSVSWYQQTPGQGLQFLFEYFSETQRNKGNFPGRFSGRQFSNSRSEMNVSTLELGDSALYLCASSSGQGAGDTQYFGPGTRLTVL.

The V and J genes are TRBV7-9 and TRBJ2-2; TRBD1 matches 7 bases. The CDR3 is 15 residues long. CDR1 SEHNR and CDR2 FQNEAQ come from the germline V gene (reference sequence). With V trimmed by 6 bases and J by 7 bases, 11 bases remained unmatched. The CDR3 loop is CASRGPGQRIGELFF. For the CDR3, the DNA is TGTGCCAGCAGGGGACCGGGACAGCGCATCGGGGAGCTGTTTTTT.

The chain has TRBV10-3 and TRBJ1-5, with TRBD1 identical over 9 bases. In germline, CDR1 is ENHRY, CDR2 SYGVKD. There are 13 residues in the CDR3. CDR3 nucleotides: TGTGCAACCATGGGACAGGGTGATCAGCCCCAGCATTTT. This sequence encodes CATMGQGDQPQHF.

V and J are TRBV11-3 and TRBJ2-7, with TRBD1 as a possible D gene (6 bases). CDR1 and CDR2 from the germline V gene are SGHNT and YENEEA. V lost 4 bases and J lost 0, with 13 bases in between. The CDR3 has 15 amino acids. As DNA, the CDR3 is TGTGCCAGCAGCTCCCTGGGGGCCAGCTCCTACGAGCAGTACTTC. Its protein is CASSSLGASSYEQYF.

This chain joins TRBV19 and TRBJ2-5; possibly TRBD1 for D (5 bases). V was pared by 6 bases and J by 2 bases, with 10 bases between. Germline CDR1 is LNHDA and CDR2 is SQIVND (reference sequence). There are 13 residues in the CDR3. The CDR3 sequence: CASSQGTQETQYF. The CDR3 DNA sequence: TGTGCCAGTAGCCAGGGTACTCAAGAGACCCAGTACTTC.